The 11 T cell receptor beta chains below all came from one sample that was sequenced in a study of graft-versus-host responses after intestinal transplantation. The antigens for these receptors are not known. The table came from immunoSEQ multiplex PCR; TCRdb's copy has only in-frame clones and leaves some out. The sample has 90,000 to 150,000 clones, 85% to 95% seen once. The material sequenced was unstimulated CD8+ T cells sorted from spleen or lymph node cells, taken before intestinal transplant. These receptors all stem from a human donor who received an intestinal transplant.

The CDR3 bases are TGTGCCAGCAGCACAACAGGGTATCGGGACTATGGCTACACCTTC. It encodes CASSTTGYRDYGYTF. The chain links TRBV13 to TRBJ1-2; possibly TRBD1 for D (6 bases). The V end was cut by 5 bases, the J end by 3 bases, with 16 bases between. From germline, CDR1 is PRHDT and CDR2 FYEKMQ (reference sequence). The CDR3 runs to 15 residues. The full variable domain, its missing parts supplied by reference TRBV13 and TRBJ1-2, is AAGVIQSPRHLIKEKRETATLKCYPIPRHDTVYWYQQGPGQDPQFLISFYEKMQSDKGSIPDRFSAQQFSDYHSELNMSSLELGDSALYFCASSTTGYRDYGYTFGSGTRLTVV.

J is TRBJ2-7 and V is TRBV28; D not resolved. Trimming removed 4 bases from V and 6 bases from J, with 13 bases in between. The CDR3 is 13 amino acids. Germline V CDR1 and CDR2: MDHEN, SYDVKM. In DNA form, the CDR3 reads TGTGCCAGCAGTTCCACGGACGCCGGCGAGCAGTACTTC. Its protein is CASSSTDAGEQYF. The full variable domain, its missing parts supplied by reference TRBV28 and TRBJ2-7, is DVKVTQSSRYLVKRTGEKVFLECVQDMDHENMFWYRQDPGLGLRLIYFSYDVKMKEKGDIPEGYSVSREKKERFSLILESASTNQTSMYLCASSSTDAGEQYFGPGTRLTVT.

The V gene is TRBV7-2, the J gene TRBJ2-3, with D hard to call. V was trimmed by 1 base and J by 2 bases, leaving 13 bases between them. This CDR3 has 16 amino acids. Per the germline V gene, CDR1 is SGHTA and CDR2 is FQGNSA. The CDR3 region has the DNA TGTGCCAGCAGCTTAGATTCCCCTGTTTACACAGATACGCAGTATTTT. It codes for CASSLDSPVYTDTQYF.

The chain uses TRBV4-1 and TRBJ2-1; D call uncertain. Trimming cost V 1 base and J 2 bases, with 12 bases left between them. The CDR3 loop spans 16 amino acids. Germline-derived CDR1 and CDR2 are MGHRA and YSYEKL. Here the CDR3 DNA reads TGCGCCAGCAGCCAAGTCCCTCGCGTCACCTACAATGAGCAGTTCTTC. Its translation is CASSQVPRVTYNEQFF.

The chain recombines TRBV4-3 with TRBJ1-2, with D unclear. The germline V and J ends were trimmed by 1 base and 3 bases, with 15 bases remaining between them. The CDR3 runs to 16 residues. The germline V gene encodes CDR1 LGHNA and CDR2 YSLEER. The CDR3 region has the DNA TGCGCCAGCAGCCAAGGTCCGGCAGCGTCGGACTATGGCTACACCTTC. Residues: CASSQGPAASDYGYTF.

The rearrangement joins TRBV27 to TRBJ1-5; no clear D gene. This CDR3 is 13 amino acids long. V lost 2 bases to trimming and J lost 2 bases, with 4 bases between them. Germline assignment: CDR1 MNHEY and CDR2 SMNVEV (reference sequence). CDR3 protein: CASSLAGNQPQHF. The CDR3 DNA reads TGTGCCAGCAGTTTAGCAGGCAATCAGCCCCAGCATTTT.

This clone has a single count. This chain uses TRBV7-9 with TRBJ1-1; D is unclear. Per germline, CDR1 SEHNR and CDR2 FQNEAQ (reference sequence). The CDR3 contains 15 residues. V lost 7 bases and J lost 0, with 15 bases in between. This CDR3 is CASNTMTGMNTEAFF. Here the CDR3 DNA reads TGTGCCAGCAACACAATGACTGGAATGAACACTGAAGCTTTCTTT.

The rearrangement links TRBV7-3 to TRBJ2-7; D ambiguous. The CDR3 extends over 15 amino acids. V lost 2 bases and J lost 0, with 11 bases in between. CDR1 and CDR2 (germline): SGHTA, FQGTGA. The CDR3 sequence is CASSLYGGASYEQYF. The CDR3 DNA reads TGTGCCAGCAGCTTATACGGCGGCGCCTCCTACGAGCAGTACTTC.

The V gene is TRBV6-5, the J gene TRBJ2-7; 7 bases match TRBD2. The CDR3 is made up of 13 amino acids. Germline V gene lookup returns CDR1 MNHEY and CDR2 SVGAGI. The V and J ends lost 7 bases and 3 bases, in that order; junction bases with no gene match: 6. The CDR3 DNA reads TGTGCCAGCACGTGGGCTAGCGGCTACGAGCAGTACTTC. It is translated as CASTWASGYEQYF.

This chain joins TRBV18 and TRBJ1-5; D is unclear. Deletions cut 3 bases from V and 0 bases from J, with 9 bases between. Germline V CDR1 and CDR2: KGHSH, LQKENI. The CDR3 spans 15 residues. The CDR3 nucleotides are TGTGCCAGCTCACCGTCGGGTTATAGCAATCAGCCCCAGCATTTT. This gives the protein CASSPSGYSNQPQHF.

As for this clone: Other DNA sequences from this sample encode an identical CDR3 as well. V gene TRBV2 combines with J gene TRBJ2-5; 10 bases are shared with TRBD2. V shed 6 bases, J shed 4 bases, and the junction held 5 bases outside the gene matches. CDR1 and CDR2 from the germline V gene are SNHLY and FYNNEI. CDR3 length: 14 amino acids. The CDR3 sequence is CASSPSGSGETQYF. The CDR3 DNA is TGTGCCAGCAGCCCTAGCGGGAGTGGAGAGACCCAGTACTTC.